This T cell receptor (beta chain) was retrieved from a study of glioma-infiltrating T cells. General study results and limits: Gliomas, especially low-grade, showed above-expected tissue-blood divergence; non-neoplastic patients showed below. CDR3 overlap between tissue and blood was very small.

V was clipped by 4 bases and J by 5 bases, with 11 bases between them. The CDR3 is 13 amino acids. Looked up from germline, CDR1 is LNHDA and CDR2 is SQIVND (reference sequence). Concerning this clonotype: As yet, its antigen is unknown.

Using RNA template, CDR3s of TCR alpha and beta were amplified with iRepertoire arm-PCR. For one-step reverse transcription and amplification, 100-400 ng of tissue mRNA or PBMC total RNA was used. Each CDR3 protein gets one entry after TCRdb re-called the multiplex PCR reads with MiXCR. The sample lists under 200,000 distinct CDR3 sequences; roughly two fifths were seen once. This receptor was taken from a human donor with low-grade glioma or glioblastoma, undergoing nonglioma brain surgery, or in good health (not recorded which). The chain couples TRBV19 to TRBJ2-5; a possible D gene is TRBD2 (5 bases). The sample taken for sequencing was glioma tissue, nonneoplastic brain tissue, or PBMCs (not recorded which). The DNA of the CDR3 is TGTGCCAGTAGTAGTAGTTGGGAGGAGACCCAGTACTTC. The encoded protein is CASSSSWEETQYF.